This is a list of T cell receptor beta chains from one sample in a study of blood T cell repertoires in COVID-19. Libraries were prepared by immunoSEQ multiplex PCR; TCRdb keeps only in-frame clonotypes and omits some of them. Of around 300,000 clones in the sample, nearly 90% were seen once. Sequenced material: PBMCs or T cells enriched from blood (not recorded which). Receptor source: a woman aged 18 to 35 with acute COVID-19. The CDR3 runs from the conserved cysteine through the conserved F or W. Fields, in order: J gene, V gene, clone size, D gene, CDR3 DNA, CDR3 protein. D genes are given only for firm matches. Size values are once, few and many counts, or a class for expanded clones, and some rows have none.

J: TRBJ1-5
V: TRBV6-5
size: NA
D: NA
DNA: TGTGCCAGCAGTCAGGGGAGGGGCGGTCAGCCCCAGCATTTT
CDR3: CASSQGRGGQPQHF

J: TRBJ2-1
V: TRBV6-6
size: few
D: NA
DNA: TGTGCCAGCAGCTTATCAGAGGGCAATGAGCAGTTCTTC
CDR3: CASSLSEGNEQFF

J: TRBJ2-3
V: TRBV2
size: NA
D: NA
DNA: TGTGCCAGCAGTGAAACCTACCCCGGGATTGGGGGCACAGATACGCAGTATTTT
CDR3: CASSETYPGIGGTDTQYF

J: TRBJ2-1
V: TRBV29-1
size: NA
D: TRBD1
DNA: TGCAGCGTTCTGACAGGGGATAGCTACAATGAGCAGTTCTTC
CDR3: CSVLTGDSYNEQFF

J: TRBJ2-1
V: TRBV27
size: NA
D: NA
DNA: TGTGCCAGCAGTTTTCTAGCGAGCTACAATGAGCAGTTCTTC
CDR3: CASSFLASYNEQFF

J: TRBJ2-2
V: TRBV6-4
size: few
D: TRBD1
DNA: TGTGCCAGCAGTCTGACAGGGGCGGACACCGGGGAGCTGTTTTTT
CDR3: CASSLTGADTGELFF

J: TRBJ1-5
V: TRBV9
size: NA
D: TRBD1
DNA: TGTGCCAGCAGCTCCGACAGGGAGGGCAATCAGCCCCAGCATTTT
CDR3: CASSSDREGNQPQHF

J: TRBJ1-5
V: TRBV6-5
size: NA
D: NA
DNA: TGTGCCAGCAGCCTGGACAGTGTGGGGCCCCAGCATTTT
CDR3: CASSLDSVGPQHF

J: TRBJ2-1
V: TRBV5-1
size: NA
D: NA
DNA: TGCGCCAGCAGCTTGGTCGGGAGCTCCTACAATGAGCAGTTCTTC
CDR3: CASSLVGSSYNEQFF

J: TRBJ2-7
V: TRBV28
size: NA
D: TRBD1
DNA: TGTGCCAGCAGTTTTAAGGGGACAGGGTTAGGCGAGCAGTACTTC
CDR3: CASSFKGTGLGEQYF

J: TRBJ2-3
V: TRBV2
size: NA
D: TRBD2
DNA: TGTGCCAGCATTGGACTAGCGGTGCGGGGTACGCAGTATTTT
CDR3: CASIGLAVRGTQYF

J: TRBJ1-3
V: TRBV15
size: NA
D: NA
DNA: TGTGCCACCAGCAGTTACCGCGCGGGATCTGGAAACACCATATATTTT
CDR3: CATSSYRAGSGNTIYF

J: TRBJ1-5
V: TRBV19
size: once
D: TRBD1
DNA: TGTGCCACCCGACAGGGGAGTCAGCCCCAGCATTTT
CDR3: CATRQGSQPQHF

J: TRBJ1-1
V: TRBV2
size: once
D: TRBD1
DNA: TGTGCCAGCAGTGTCACAGGGGGCGGCACTGAAGCTTTCTTT
CDR3: CASSVTGGGTEAFF

J: TRBJ1-2
V: TRBV28
size: NA
D: TRBD1
DNA: TGTGCCAGCAGGCCGGGACAGGGGACGAGCTACACCTTC
CDR3: CASRPGQGTSYTF

J: TRBJ2-4
V: TRBV4-2
size: NA
D: NA
DNA: TGTGCCAGCAGCCAAGAATTCCGCACTGGCATTCAGTACTTC
CDR3: CASSQEFRTGIQYF

J: TRBJ2-7
V: TRBV10-2
size: NA
D: NA
DNA: TGCGCCAGCAGTGATGGGTTTAGCGGTCTAGCCTCCTACGAGCAGTACTTC
CDR3: CASSDGFSGLASYEQYF

J: TRBJ1-5
V: TRBV6-1
size: NA
D: TRBD1
DNA: TGTGCCAGCAGTGAGAACCGGGACAGCAGCAATCAGCCCCAGCATTTT
CDR3: CASSENRDSSNQPQHF

J: TRBJ1-1
V: TRBV30
size: NA
D: NA
DNA: TGTGCCTGGAGAGCTGTTGCCGGGAACACTGAAGCTTTCTTT
CDR3: CAWRAVAGNTEAFF

J: TRBJ2-2
V: TRBV24-1
size: NA
D: TRBD1
DNA: TGTGCCACCCGCCAGGGACAGGAGAACACCGGGGAGCTGTTTTTT
CDR3: CATRQGQENTGELFF

J: TRBJ2-1
V: TRBV29-1
size: NA
D: TRBD2
DNA: TGCAGCGCCACTAGCGGGAGTGGGTCCTACAATGAGCAGTTCTTC
CDR3: CSATSGSGSYNEQFF

J: TRBJ2-2
V: TRBV11-3
size: NA
D: NA
DNA: TGTGCCAGCAGCTTGAGGATGAACACCGGGGAGCTGTTTTTT
CDR3: CASSLRMNTGELFF

J: TRBJ2-4
V: TRBV4-3
size: NA
D: NA
DNA: TGCGCCAGCAGCTCTCAACTCGGACTACCAGCCAAAAACATTCAGTACTTC
CDR3: CASSSQLGLPAKNIQYF

J: TRBJ2-1
V: TRBV3-1/TRBV3-2
size: once
D: TRBD1
DNA: TGTGCCAGCAGCCAACGGGACAGTGACAATGAGCAGTTCTTC
CDR3: CASSQRDSDNEQFF

J: TRBJ1-1
V: TRBV4-1
size: NA
D: NA
DNA: TGCGCCAGCAGCCAAGTTGACATCCACCACACTGAAGCTTTCTTT
CDR3: CASSQVDIHHTEAFF

J: TRBJ2-3
V: TRBV9
size: NA
D: TRBD2
DNA: TGTGCCAGCAGCGTAGCCAGCGGGAGGGCTTCGGATACGCAGTATTTT
CDR3: CASSVASGRASDTQYF

J: TRBJ1-5
V: TRBV19
size: few
D: NA
DNA: TGTGCCAGTACTCCCAGGACAGCACTACAGCCCCAGCATTTT
CDR3: CASTPRTALQPQHF

J: TRBJ2-2
V: TRBV6-5
size: NA
D: NA
DNA: TGTGCCAGCAGGCAACAGGGATACGGGGAGCTGTTTTTT
CDR3: CASRQQGYGELFF

J: TRBJ2-7
V: TRBV19
size: once
D: TRBD2
DNA: TGTGCCAGTAGTATGTCTGCGGGAGCTACCTACGAGCAGTACTTC
CDR3: CASSMSAGATYEQYF

J: TRBJ1-2
V: TRBV12-3/TRBV12-4
size: NA
D: TRBD1
DNA: TGTGCCAGCAAAAGACAGGGACCTTATGGCTACACCTTC
CDR3: CASKRQGPYGYTF

J: TRBJ2-6
V: TRBV6-5
size: NA
D: NA
DNA: TGTGCCACAGGGCGCTCTGGGGCCAACGTCCTGACTTTC
CDR3: CATGRSGANVLTF

J: TRBJ2-1
V: TRBV6-1
size: NA
D: TRBD2
DNA: TGTGCCAGCAGTGGAGTCCCGGGACTAGCGGGCCTGAGCTCCTACAATGAGCAGTTCTTC
CDR3: CASSGVPGLAGLSSYNEQFF

J: TRBJ2-5
V: TRBV7-9
size: NA
D: TRBD2
DNA: TGTGCCAGCAGAACCGGACTAGCGGGAGAAGGCGAGACCCAGTACTTC
CDR3: CASRTGLAGEGETQYF

J: TRBJ2-1
V: TRBV6-1
size: NA
D: NA
DNA: TGTGCCAGCAGTGAATGGACAGCCTACAATGAGCAGTTCTTC
CDR3: CASSEWTAYNEQFF

J: TRBJ2-3
V: TRBV18
size: NA
D: TRBD2
DNA: TGTGCCAGCTCACCACCAAGCGGGAGGCCTCCCCTGACAGATACGCAGTATTTT
CDR3: CASSPPSGRPPLTDTQYF

J: TRBJ1-1
V: TRBV18
size: NA
D: TRBD1
DNA: TGTGCCAGCTCACTGACAGGGAGTACTGAAGCTTTCTTT
CDR3: CASSLTGSTEAFF

J: TRBJ1-5
V: TRBV28
size: NA
D: NA
DNA: TGTGCCAGCAGTTTGGGCGGACAGAAAGATCAGCCCCAGCATTTT
CDR3: CASSLGGQKDQPQHF

J: TRBJ2-7
V: TRBV7-2
size: NA
D: TRBD1
DNA: TGTGCCAGCAGCTTAGCGGGACCGGGACAGACCTACGAGCAGTACTTC
CDR3: CASSLAGPGQTYEQYF

J: TRBJ2-3
V: TRBV2
size: few
D: NA
DNA: TGTGCCAGCAGTGAGGATGACAGGCTAAAAACAGATACGCAGTATTTT
CDR3: CASSEDDRLKTDTQYF

J: TRBJ1-2
V: TRBV6-5
size: NA
D: NA
DNA: TGTGCCAGCAGTTACGGACAGAGGGTCTATGGCTACACCTTC
CDR3: CASSYGQRVYGYTF

J: TRBJ1-1
V: TRBV5-6
size: NA
D: NA
DNA: TGTGCCAGCAGCTTGAGACGGGGGTGGGACACTGAAGCTTTCTTT
CDR3: CASSLRRGWDTEAFF

J: TRBJ2-5
V: TRBV15
size: few
D: TRBD2
DNA: TGTGCCACCAGCAGAGATGTTGGGACTAGCGGAACGGCAGAGACCCAGTACTTC
CDR3: CATSRDVGTSGTAETQYF